This TCR beta chain is from a study of OX40 agonist ivuxolimab in advanced cancers. Sequenced by immunoSEQ multiplex PCR; TCRdb stores in-frame clones only, minus some. The sample lists 50,000 to 65,000 clones; roughly 89% were seen once. CDR1 and CDR2 from the germline V gene are GTSNPN and SVGIG (reference sequence). The CDR3 totals 14 residues. V was shortened by 2 bases and J by 9 bases, with 17 bases between the two germline ends. This TCR came from an adult with an advanced solid tumor such as melanoma, head and neck, liver or kidney cancer. This sequence joins TRBV30 and TRBJ2-4, with D perhaps TRBD1 (6 bases). Sequenced here: CD4+ or CD8+ T cells sorted from blood, sampled in a trial of the OX40 agonist ivuxolimab. The chain's CDR3 is CAWSSQGRLGIQYF. The DNA for the CDR3 is TGTGCCTGGAGTTCGCAGGGGCGGTTGGGCATTCAGTACTTC.